What follows describes a single TCR beta chain. Its antigen is as yet unknown. The data were obtained in a study of blood T cells in healthy people across ages. Findings and limits, study-wide: Higher diversity, along with more naive CD4+ cells, distinguished long-lived donors from aged donors.

Germline lookup yields CDR1 DFQATT and CDR2 SNEGSKA (reference sequence). There are 15 residues in the CDR3. Germline trimming cut 6 bases from V and 5 bases from J; bases unmatched to any gene: 11. Combining a sample-barcoded 5' primer with a J-beta primer mix, a second PCR ran for roughly 6 to 11 cycles. TCRdb analysed the 5' RACE reads with MiXCR anew, one entry per CDR3 protein. This table holds 850,000 to 1,100,000 distinct CDR3 sequences, roughly two fifths found once. This TCR derives from a man between 18 and 35 years old in good health. Input material: blood. The chain has TRBV20-1 and TRBJ1-5; 9 bases align to TRBD1. CDR3 in DNA: TGCAGTGCCAGAACCCACAGGGGGCTGTATCAGCCCCAGCATTTT. Translation gives CSARTHRGLYQPQHF.